Listed below are T cell receptor beta chains from one sample, sequenced in a study of blood T cell repertoires in COVID-19. The method was immunoSEQ multiplex PCR; TCRdb's version includes in-frame clones alone and lacks a portion of them. The table records under 250,000 clones, approximately 78% of them present only once. Sequenced sample: peripheral blood. The receptors here all came from a woman between 40 and 55 years old with acute or convalescent COVID-19. Each CDR3 is given with its conserved first and last residue. D genes are given only for firm matches. A row's size may be missing; if present it is once, few, many or a size class.

abundance	d_gene	v_gene	j_gene	CDR3nt	CDR3aa
.	.	TRBV18	TRBJ2-3	TGTGCCAGCTCAGGGGCCCCCACTGCTCTCACAGATACGCAGTATTTT	CASSGAPTALTDTQYF
.	.	TRBV29-1	TRBJ2-3	TGCAGCGTTCATGCGCGCACAGATACGCAGTATTTT	CSVHARTDTQYF
.	TRBD1	TRBV18	TRBJ1-5	TGTGCCAGCTCACGGGGACAGGGGAATCAGCCCCAGCATTTT	CASSRGQGNQPQHF
.	TRBD1	TRBV30	TRBJ1-1	TGTGCCTGGAGTGTACAGGGGAGGTTAGACACTGAAGCTTTCTTT	CAWSVQGRLDTEAFF
once	TRBD2	TRBV11-2	TRBJ2-3	TGTGCCAGCAGCCCTCGGACTAGCGGGAGGGTACTTGCTACGCAGTATTTT	CASSPRTSGRVLATQYF
.	TRBD1	TRBV14	TRBJ1-1	TGTGCCAGCAGCCAAGTCCCCGGGACAGGGGGCATGAACACTGAAGCTTTCTTT	CASSQVPGTGGMNTEAFF
.	TRBD2	TRBV14	TRBJ2-7	TGTGCCAGCAGCCAAATTTCAGGACTAGCCGTATACGAGCAGTACTTC	CASSQISGLAVYEQYF
.	TRBD1	TRBV6-5	TRBJ2-5	TGTGCCAGCAGAAACAGGGGCGGGGAGACCCAGTACTTC	CASRNRGGETQYF
.	.	TRBV4-3	TRBJ2-1	TGCGCCAGCAGCCAAGACCTTTGGCAGGATAAGAACAATGAGCAGTTCTTC	CASSQDLWQDKNNEQFF
.	.	TRBV9	TRBJ2-1	TGTGCCAGCAGCGTCGCGGGCTTCGATGAGCAGTTCTTC	CASSVAGFDEQFF